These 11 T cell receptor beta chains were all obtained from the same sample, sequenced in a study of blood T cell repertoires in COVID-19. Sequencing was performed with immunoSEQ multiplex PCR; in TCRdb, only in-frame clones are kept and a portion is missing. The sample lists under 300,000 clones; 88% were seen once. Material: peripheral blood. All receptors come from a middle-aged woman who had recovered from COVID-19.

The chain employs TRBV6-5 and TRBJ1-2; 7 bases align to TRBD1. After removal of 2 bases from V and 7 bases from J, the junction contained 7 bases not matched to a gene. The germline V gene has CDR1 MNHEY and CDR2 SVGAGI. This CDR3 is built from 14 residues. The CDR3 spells CASSYGGQSPGYTF. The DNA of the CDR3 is TGTGCCAGCAGTTACGGGGGACAGTCTCCTGGCTACACCTTC.

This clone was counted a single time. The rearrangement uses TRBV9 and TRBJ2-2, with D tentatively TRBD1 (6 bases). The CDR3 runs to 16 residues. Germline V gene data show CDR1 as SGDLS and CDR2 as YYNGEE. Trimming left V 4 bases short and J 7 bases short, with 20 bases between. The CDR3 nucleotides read TGTGCCAGCAGCCCCCGACAGGCTCCAAGGGGCGGGGAGCTGTTTTTT. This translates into CASSPRQAPRGGELFF. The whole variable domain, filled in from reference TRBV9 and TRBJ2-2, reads DSGVTQTPKHLITATGQRVTLRCSPRSGDLSVYWYQQSLDQGLQFLIQYYNGEERAKGNILERFSAQQFPDLHSELNLSSLELGDSALYFCASSPRQAPRGGELFFGEGSRLTVL.

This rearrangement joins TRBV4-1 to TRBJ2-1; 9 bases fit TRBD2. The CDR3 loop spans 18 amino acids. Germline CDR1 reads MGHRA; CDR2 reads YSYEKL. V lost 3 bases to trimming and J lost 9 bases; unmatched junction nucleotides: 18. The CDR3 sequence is CASSHVISFGGRAGEQFF. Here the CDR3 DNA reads TGCGCCAGCAGCCACGTAATCTCGTTTGGCGGGAGGGCGGGTGAGCAGTTCTTC.

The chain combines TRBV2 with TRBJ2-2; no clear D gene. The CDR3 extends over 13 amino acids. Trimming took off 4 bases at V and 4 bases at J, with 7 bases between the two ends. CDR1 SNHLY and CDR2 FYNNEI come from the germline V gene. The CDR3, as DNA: TGTGCCAGCAGTGCTGAGAGCACCGGGGAGCTGTTTTTT. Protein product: CASSAESTGELFF.

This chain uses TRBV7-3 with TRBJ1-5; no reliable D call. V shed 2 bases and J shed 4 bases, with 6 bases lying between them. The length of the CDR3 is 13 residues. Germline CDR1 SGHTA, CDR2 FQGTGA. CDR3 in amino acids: CASSLDFNQPQHF. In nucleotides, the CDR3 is TGTGCCAGCAGCTTAGACTTTAATCAGCCCCAGCATTTT.

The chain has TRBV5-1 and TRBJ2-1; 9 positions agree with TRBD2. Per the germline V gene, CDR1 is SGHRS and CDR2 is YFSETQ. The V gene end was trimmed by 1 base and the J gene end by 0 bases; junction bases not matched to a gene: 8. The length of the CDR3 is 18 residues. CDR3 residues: CASSLRASGTSSYNEQFF. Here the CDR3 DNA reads TGCGCCAGCAGCTTGCGGGCTAGCGGGACCAGCTCCTACAATGAGCAGTTCTTC.

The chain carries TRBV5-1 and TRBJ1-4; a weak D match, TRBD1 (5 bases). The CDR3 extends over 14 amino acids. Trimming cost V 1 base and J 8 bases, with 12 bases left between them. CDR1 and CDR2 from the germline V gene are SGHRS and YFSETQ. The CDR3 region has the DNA TGCGCCAGCAGCTTGCGGACCGGGGGGGAAAAACTGTTTTTT. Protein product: CASSLRTGGEKLFF.

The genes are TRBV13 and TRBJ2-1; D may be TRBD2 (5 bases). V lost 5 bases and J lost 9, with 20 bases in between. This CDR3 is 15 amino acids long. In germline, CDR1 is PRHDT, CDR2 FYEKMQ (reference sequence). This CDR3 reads CASSPGVAPRVEQFF. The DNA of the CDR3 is TGTGCCAGCAGCCCCGGGGTAGCGCCTCGGGTTGAGCAGTTCTTC.

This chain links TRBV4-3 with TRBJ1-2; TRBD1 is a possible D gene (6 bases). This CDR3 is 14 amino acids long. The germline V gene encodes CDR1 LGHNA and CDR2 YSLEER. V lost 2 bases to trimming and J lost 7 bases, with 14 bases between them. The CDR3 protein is CASSQQQGVGGYTF. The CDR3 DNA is TGCGCCAGCAGCCAACAACAGGGTGTCGGTGGCTACACCTTC.

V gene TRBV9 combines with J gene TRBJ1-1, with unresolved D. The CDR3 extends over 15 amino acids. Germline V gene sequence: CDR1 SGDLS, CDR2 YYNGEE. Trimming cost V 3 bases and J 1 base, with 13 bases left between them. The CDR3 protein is CASSAPLAPNTEAFF. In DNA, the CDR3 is TGTGCCAGCAGCGCCCCGTTGGCACCGAACACTGAAGCTTTCTTT. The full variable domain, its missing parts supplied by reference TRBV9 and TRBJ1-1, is DSGVTQTPKHLITATGQRVTLRCSPRSGDLSVYWYQQSLDQGLQFLIQYYNGEERAKGNILERFSAQQFPDLHSELNLSSLELGDSALYFCASSAPLAPNTEAFFGQGTRLTVV.

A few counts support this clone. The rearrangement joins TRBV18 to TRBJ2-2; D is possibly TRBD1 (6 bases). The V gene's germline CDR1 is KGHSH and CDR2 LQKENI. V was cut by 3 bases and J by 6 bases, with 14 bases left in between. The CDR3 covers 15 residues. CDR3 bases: TGTGCCAGCTCACCGCAGGGGTTCTCGGCCGGGGAGCTGTTTTTT. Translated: CASSPQGFSAGELFF.